This T cell receptor beta chain was identified in a study of breast tumors, draining lymph nodes, adjacent tissues. Each CDR3 protein gets one entry after TCRdb re-called the multiplex PCR reads with MiXCR. The sample includes approximately 190,000 distinct CDR3 sequences, 25% to 40% of them seen just once. Breast cancer patients provided tissue from their axillary draining lymph nodes. Trimming took 5 bases from V and 8 from J; bases not matched to a gene: 11. The CDR3 is 14 amino acids. Germline assignment: CDR1 MNHNS and CDR2 SASEGT. Sequencing was done on a sample of axillary lymph node tissue. The TCR originated in a female donor with breast cancer. Some clones in this sample may be carry-over from other donors' samples. The V call is TRBV6-1, the J call TRBJ1-2, with 7 bases lining up with TRBD1. CDR3 protein: CASSLSTGPFGYTF. The CDR3 DNA follows: TGTGCCAGCAGTCTTTCGACAGGGCCCTTCGGCTACACCTTC.